The 28 T cell receptor beta chains reported below all come from one sample, sequenced in a study of cytomegalovirus exposure and HLA in healthy donors. A multiplex PCR was run with 60 Vbeta primers and 13 Jbeta primers. TCRdb's copy holds only in-frame clones and misses some; the assay was immunoSEQ multiplex PCR. The sample has roughly 170,000 clones, around three quarters seen once. The sequenced material came from PBMCs. These receptor sequences come from a boy aged 5-17 years in good health and CMV-seronegative.

V and J are TRBV4-3 and TRBJ1-2, with a possible D match to TRBD1 (5 bases). The CDR3 contains 16 residues. The ends were cut back, 1 base at V and 5 bases at J, with 17 bases in the middle. Germline V gene lookup returns CDR1 LGHNA and CDR2 YSLEER. For the CDR3, the DNA is TGCGCCAGCAGCCAAGGGACAACCCCGGGGGGTTATGGCTACACCTTC. Its protein is CASSQGTTPGGYGYTF.

This chain joins TRBV9 and TRBJ1-1; TRBD1 matches at 8 bases. Germline values: CDR1 SGDLS, CDR2 YYNGEE. Losses at the gene ends were 4 bases for V and 3 bases for J; bases not matched to a gene: 8. There are 15 residues in the CDR3. The CDR3: CASSKTGQVDTEAFF. For the CDR3, the DNA is TGTGCCAGCAGCAAAACGGGACAGGTCGACACTGAAGCTTTCTTT.

V gene TRBV7-8 combines with J gene TRBJ2-7, with D possibly matching TRBD1 (5 bases). V dropped 5 bases and J dropped 5 bases, with 10 bases sitting between them. Germline V gene sequence: CDR1 SGHVS, CDR2 FQNEAQ. The length of the CDR3 is 12 residues. Written as DNA, the CDR3 is TGTGCCAGCAGCCAGGGAAACCACGAGCAGTACTTC. It specifies CASSQGNHEQYF.

This clone came up a few times. J is TRBJ1-5 and V is TRBV4-2; 8 bases are shared with TRBD1. J lost 2 bases, V lost 0 bases, and 6 bases had no gene match. Germline loops: CDR1 LGHNA, CDR2 YNFKEQ. The CDR3 is made up of 17 amino acids. The CDR3 DNA is TGTGCCAGCAGCCAAGAACAGGGGGGAATGGGCAATCAGCCCCAGCATTTT. This encodes CASSQEQGGMGNQPQHF.

The chain is built from TRBV6-5 and TRBJ2-3, with D possibly being TRBD2 (5 bases). Germline CDR1 and CDR2: MNHEY and SVGAGI. The V end was cut by 2 bases, the J end by 4 bases, with 10 bases between. The CDR3 covers 14 residues. The CDR3 loop reads CASSYTFGADTQYF. In DNA form, the CDR3 reads TGTGCCAGCAGTTACACCTTCGGGGCAGATACGCAGTATTTT.

CDR3 in DNA: TGTGCCAGTAGTACCCGGACAGGACCGAATGAAAAACTGTTTTTT. Translated: CASSTRTGPNEKLFF. The chain has TRBV19 and TRBJ1-4; 7 positions match TRBD1. This CDR3 spans 15 amino acids. Germline trimming cut 4 bases from V and 5 bases from J; bases unmatched to any gene: 7. CDR1 is LNHDA, CDR2 SQIVND, per germline (reference sequence).

The chain recombines TRBV7-2 with TRBJ2-2, with 8 bases fitting TRBD1. The CDR3 has 14 amino acids. Germline V gene data show CDR1 as SGHTA and CDR2 as FQGNSA. The V gene end was trimmed by 4 bases and the J gene end by 5 bases; junction bases not matched to a gene: 3. The CDR3 DNA sequence: TGTGCCAGCAGCTCGCGACAGGGGACCGGGGAGCTGTTTTTT. The encoded protein is CASSSRQGTGELFF.

The chain joins TRBV11-3 to TRBJ2-1; possible D gene TRBD2, 5 bases. Per the germline V gene, CDR1 is SGHNT and CDR2 is YENEEA. The CDR3 loop spans 15 amino acids. Deletions cut 0 bases from V and 6 bases from J, with 12 bases between. The CDR3, as DNA: TGTGCCAGCAGCTTAGATCCGGGGAGCGGCAATGAGCAGTTCTTC. It codes for CASSLDPGSGNEQFF.

This chain uses TRBV30 with TRBJ2-7, with D possibly matching TRBD1 (5 bases). The germline V gene has CDR1 GTSNPN and CDR2 SVGIG (reference sequence). This CDR3 spans 12 amino acids. The V end lost 3 bases, the J end lost 3 bases, and 9 bases lay between the germline ends. CDR3 sequence reads: CAWSLQVYEQYF. CDR3 bases: TGTGCCTGGAGCCTACAGGTCTACGAGCAGTACTTC. The variable domain in full, with the rest retrieved from reference TRBV30 and TRBJ2-7, is SQTIHQWPATLVQPVGSPLSLECTVEGTSNPNLYWYRQAAGRGLQLLFYSVGIGQISSEVPQNLSASRPQDRQFILSSKKLLLSDSGFYLCAWSLQVYEQYFGPGTRLTVT.

The chain couples TRBV7-3 to TRBJ1-1; TRBD1 matches at 8 bases. The trim removed 5 bases at V and 7 bases at J, leaving 6 bases unmatched. The CDR3 is made up of 13 amino acids. Germline V gives CDR1 SGHTA, CDR2 FQGTGA. This chain's CDR3 is CASSPGQGLEAFF. The CDR3 DNA follows: TGTGCCAGCAGCCCCGGACAGGGACTTGAAGCTTTCTTT.

This clone appeared a single time. The chain couples TRBV9 to TRBJ1-2; 7 positions agree with TRBD1. V lost 8 bases, J lost 3 bases, and 4 bases stayed unmatched. CDR1 and CDR2 from the germline V gene are SGDLS and YYNGEE. The CDR3 covers 12 residues. The CDR3 sequence is CASSTGDYGYTF. The CDR3 nucleotides read TGTGCCAGTTCTACAGGGGACTATGGCTACACCTTC.

This chain uses TRBV5-1 with TRBJ1-5; D gene uncertain. CDR3 length: 14 amino acids. Germline-derived CDR1 and CDR2 are SGHRS and YFSETQ. V dropped 0 bases and J dropped 4 bases, with 8 bases sitting between them. The CDR3 is CASSLVVRNQPQHF. In DNA, the CDR3 is TGCGCCAGCAGCTTGGTGGTGCGGAATCAGCCCCAGCATTTT.

The rearrangement uses TRBV5-1 and TRBJ1-5; 9 nucleotides align to TRBD1. CDR3 length: 15 amino acids. Germline lookup yields CDR1 SGHRS and CDR2 YFSETQ. Trimming cost V 4 bases and J 3 bases; bases outside gene matches: 5. CDR3 amino acids: CASSPRTGANQPQHF. The CDR3 DNA reads TGCGCCAGCAGCCCAAGGACAGGGGCCAATCAGCCCCAGCATTTT. Full variable domain (outside the CDR3, taken from reference TRBV5-1 and TRBJ1-5): KAGVTQTPRYLIKTRGQQVTLSCSPISGHRSVSWYQQTPGQGLQFLFEYFSETQRNKGNFPGRFSGRQFSNSRSEMNVSTLELGDSALYLCASSPRTGANQPQHFGDGTRLSIL.

This rearrangement joins TRBV4-3 to TRBJ2-5, with a possible D match to TRBD2 (6 bases). The CDR3 loop spans 15 amino acids. The V gene lost 0 bases and the J gene lost 5 bases, with 13 bases spanning the gap. CDR1 LGHNA and CDR2 YSLEER come from the germline V gene. CDR3 in DNA: TGCGCCAGCAGCCAAGATCGGGAGTTCCCGGAGACCCAGTACTTC. This codes for CASSQDREFPETQYF.

This rearrangement joins TRBV2 to TRBJ2-7; 10 bases are shared with TRBD2. Germline V gives CDR1 SNHLY, CDR2 FYNNEI. This CDR3 has 14 amino acids. V lost 7 bases to trimming and J lost 4 bases; unmatched junction nucleotides: 7. The CDR3 region is CASNQAGGVYEQYF. As DNA, the CDR3 is TGTGCCAGCAACCAAGCGGGAGGGGTTTACGAGCAGTACTTC.

V and J are TRBV6-5 and TRBJ2-1, with 9 bases aligning to TRBD2. Germline V CDR1 and CDR2: MNHEY, SVGAGI. The CDR3 extends over 15 amino acids. Trimming took 5 bases from V and 5 from J; bases not matched to a gene: 7. In DNA form, the CDR3 reads TGTGCCAGCAGTCCCCTAGCGGGACATAACAATGAGCAGTTCTTC. Translation: CASSPLAGHNNEQFF.

This rearrangement joins TRBV5-1 to TRBJ2-7; TRBD1 aligns across 10 bases. The germline CDR1 and CDR2 sequences are SGHRS and YFSETQ. The V segment lost 0 bases and the J segment 4 bases; nucleotides outside the gene matches: 7. CDR3 size: 16 residues. CDR3 DNA: TGCGCCAGCAGCTTGGCCGTAGGGACAGGGGTGTACGAGCAGTACTTC. Its protein product is CASSLAVGTGVYEQYF. The full variable domain, with the rest looked up from reference TRBV5-1 and TRBJ2-7, is KAGVTQTPRYLIKTRGQQVTLSCSPISGHRSVSWYQQTPGQGLQFLFEYFSETQRNKGNFPGRFSGRQFSNSRSEMNVSTLELGDSALYLCASSLAVGTGVYEQYFGPGTRLTVT.

The rearrangement uses TRBV5-4 and TRBJ1-1, with unresolved D. This CDR3 is built from 15 residues. CDR1 SGHNT and CDR2 YYREEE come from the germline V gene (reference sequence). The V and J ends lost 0 bases and 1 base respectively, with 10 bases between them. CDR3: CASSLGRGSNTEAFF. Written as DNA, the CDR3 is TGTGCCAGCAGCTTGGGTCGGGGATCGAACACTGAAGCTTTCTTT.

The chain joins TRBV4-3 to TRBJ1-5; no firm D call. V lost 2 bases and J lost 9, with 14 bases in between. Germline loops: CDR1 LGHNA, CDR2 YSLEER. The CDR3 contains 14 residues. CDR3 coding DNA: TGCGCCAGCAGCCAAATTCTCGAGGCATCGCCCCAGCATTTT. Translating it yields CASSQILEASPQHF.

The rearrangement joins TRBV5-6 to TRBJ1-2; 10 positions match TRBD1. Germline trimming cut 3 bases from V and 5 bases from J; bases unmatched to any gene: 10. CDR1 and CDR2 (germline): SGHDT, YYEEEE. This CDR3 is 16 amino acids long. DNA of the CDR3: TGTGCCAGCAGCTCCGACAGGGGGCTTTTAATGTATGGCTACACCTTC. Protein: CASSSDRGLLMYGYTF.

The chain employs TRBV4-1 and TRBJ1-2; TRBD1 agrees at 10 bases. Germline CDR1 reads MGHRA; CDR2 reads YSYEKL. The CDR3 consists of 16 residues. The trim removed 4 bases at V and 5 bases at J, leaving 10 bases unmatched. The CDR3 region has the DNA TGCGCCAGCAGCCGCCCCGGGACAGGGGTACAATATGGCTACACCTTC. This codes for CASSRPGTGVQYGYTF.

The genes are TRBV15 and TRBJ2-5; D is perhaps TRBD2 (5 bases). Trimming pared 3 bases from V and 4 bases from J, leaving 9 bases between. Germline V gene data show CDR1 as LNHNV and CDR2 as YYDKDF (reference sequence). This CDR3 contains 13 residues. The CDR3 DNA reads as TGTGCCACCAGCAGGGGCGCGGGAGAGACCCAGTACTTC. Encoded protein: CATSRGAGETQYF.

This chain links TRBV5-1 with TRBJ2-5; 7 nucleotides match TRBD2. J gave up 2 bases and V 4 bases, and 14 bases lay outside the gene matches. Looked up from germline, CDR1 is SGHRS and CDR2 is YFSETQ. The CDR3 is made up of 17 amino acids. The CDR3 reads CASSAGLGTKIQETQYF. The CDR3 region has the DNA TGCGCCAGCAGCGCAGGGCTCGGGACTAAAATACAAGAGACCCAGTACTTC.

J is TRBJ2-3 and V is TRBV4-2; a possible D gene is TRBD1 (5 bases). Between the trimmed V and J ends, which lost 1 base and 0 bases, there was a span of 14 bases. CDR1 LGHNA and CDR2 YNFKEQ come from the germline V gene. The CDR3 is 17 residues long. The chain's CDR3 is CASSQGGSYPSTDTQYF. Here the CDR3 DNA reads TGTGCCAGCAGCCAAGGGGGCTCCTACCCAAGCACAGATACGCAGTATTTT.

This sequence joins TRBV5-6 and TRBJ2-3; no definite D call. This CDR3 contains 14 residues. Per germline, CDR1 SGHDT and CDR2 YYEEEE. V was shortened by 5 bases and J by 4 bases, with 14 bases between the two germline ends. The CDR3 region has the DNA TGTGCCAGCAGGTCTTATACACCCTCAGATACGCAGTATTTT. Protein sequence: CASRSYTPSDTQYF. The complete variable domain, with remaining parts taken from reference TRBV5-6 and TRBJ2-3, reads DAGVTQSPTHLIKTRGQQVTLRCSPKSGHDTVSWYQQALGQGPQFIFQYYEEEERQRGNFPDRFSGHQFPNYSSELNVNALLLGDSALYLCASRSYTPSDTQYFGPGTRLTVL.

This chain's CDR3 is CASSQDQKGETVPNYGYTF. CDR3 nucleotides: TGTGCCAGCAGCCAAGATCAGAAGGGGGAGACAGTCCCTAACTATGGCTACACCTTC. The chain is built from TRBV4-2 and TRBJ1-2; TRBD1 is a possible D gene (6 bases). The CDR3 extends over 19 amino acids. Germline CDR1 and CDR2: LGHNA and YNFKEQ. V shed 0 bases and J shed 0 bases, with 20 bases lying between them.

The J gene is TRBJ1-1, the V gene TRBV19; tentatively, D is TRBD1 (6 bases). Germline lookup yields CDR1 LNHDA and CDR2 SQIVND (reference sequence). Trimming removed 5 bases at V and 2 bases at J, with 18 bases between. The CDR3 is made up of 16 amino acids. CDR3 in amino acids: CASSLQGGVFNTEAFF. The CDR3 DNA follows: TGTGCCAGTAGTCTACAGGGTGGGGTGTTCAACACTGAAGCTTTCTTT.

The chain employs TRBV7-2 and TRBJ1-4, with 8 bases identical to TRBD1. This CDR3 is 16 amino acids long. V was clipped by 5 bases and J by 0 bases; unmatched bases: 5. The V gene's germline CDR1 is SGHTA and CDR2 FQGNSA. The CDR3 DNA sequence: TGTGCCAGCAGCGGAGACAGGGGTGCAACTAATGAAAAACTGTTTTTT. Protein product: CASSGDRGATNEKLFF.